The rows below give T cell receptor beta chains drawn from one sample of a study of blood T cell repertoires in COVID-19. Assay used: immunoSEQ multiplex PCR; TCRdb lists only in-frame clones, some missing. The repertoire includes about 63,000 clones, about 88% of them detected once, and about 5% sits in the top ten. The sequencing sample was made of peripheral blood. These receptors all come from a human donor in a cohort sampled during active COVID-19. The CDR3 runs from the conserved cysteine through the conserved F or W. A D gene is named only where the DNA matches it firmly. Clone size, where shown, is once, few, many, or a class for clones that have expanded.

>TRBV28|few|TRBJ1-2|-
TGTGCCAGCAGTGTGCTTTGGGGGCGATCTGAAGGCTACACCTTC
CASSVLWGRSEGYTF
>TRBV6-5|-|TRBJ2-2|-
TGTGCCAGCAGTTACTCTCTGCGGGGGGAGCTGTTTTTT
CASSYSLRGELFF
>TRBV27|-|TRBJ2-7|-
TGTGCCAGCAGTTTGGACAGAACTTCCTACGAGCAGTACTTC
CASSLDRTSYEQYF
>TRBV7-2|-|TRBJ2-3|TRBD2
TGTGCCAGCAGCCCTCGGTCGGGGGGGATAGATACGCAGTATTTT
CASSPRSGGIDTQYF
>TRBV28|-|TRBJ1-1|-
TGTGCCAGCACCCTAACAGCCATGAACACTGAAGCTTTCTTT
CASTLTAMNTEAFF
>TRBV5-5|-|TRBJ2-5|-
TGTGCCAGCAGCTTGGTTTCTTTGGAGACCCAGTACTTC
CASSLVSLETQYF
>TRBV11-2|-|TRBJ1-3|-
TGTGCCAGCAGCTTATACACGGGTGGCTCCGGAAACACCATATATTTT
CASSLYTGGSGNTIYF
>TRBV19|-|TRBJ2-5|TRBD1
TGTGCCAGTAGAGGGACAGATCAAGAGACCCAGTACTTC
CASRGTDQETQYF
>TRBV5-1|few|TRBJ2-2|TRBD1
TGCGCCAGCAGCAAGGACAGGGGCAACACCGGGGAGCTGTTTTTT
CASSKDRGNTGELFF
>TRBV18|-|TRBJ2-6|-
TGTGCCAGCTCACCACTCGGCAGGAACTCTGGGGCCAACGTCCTGACTTTC
CASSPLGRNSGANVLTF
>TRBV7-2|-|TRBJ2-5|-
TGTGCCAGCAGCTTAGTTTTCCAACTAGGGGAGACCCAGTACTTC
CASSLVFQLGETQYF
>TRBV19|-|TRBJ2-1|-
TGTGCCAGTAGTATGGGGCGACTAGTGGGGACTTACAATGAGCAGTTCTTC
CASSMGRLVGTYNEQFF
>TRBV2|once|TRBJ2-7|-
TGTGCCACCTCGGACAGGGAGGGCTCCGAGCAGTACTTC
CATSDREGSEQYF
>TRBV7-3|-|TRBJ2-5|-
TGTGCCAGCAGCTCGACCCGCGGGGAGACCCAGTACTTC
CASSSTRGETQYF
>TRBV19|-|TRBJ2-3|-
TGTGCCAGTAGTATGGGGGCCTCAGATACGCAGTATTTT
CASSMGASDTQYF
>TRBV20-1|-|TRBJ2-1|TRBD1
TGCAGTGCTCGTCGCACAGGGGCGCAGTTCTTC
CSARRTGAQFF
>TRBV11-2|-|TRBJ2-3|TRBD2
TGTGCCAGCAGCTTGGTTGGGACTAGTTCCTTCACAGATACGCAGTATTTT
CASSLVGTSSFTDTQYF
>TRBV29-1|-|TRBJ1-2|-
TGCAGCGTTGAACAGGACTATGGCTACACCTTC
CSVEQDYGYTF
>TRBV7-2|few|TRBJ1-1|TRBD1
TGTGCCAGCAGCTTATGGACAGGGAACACTGAAGCTTTCTTT
CASSLWTGNTEAFF